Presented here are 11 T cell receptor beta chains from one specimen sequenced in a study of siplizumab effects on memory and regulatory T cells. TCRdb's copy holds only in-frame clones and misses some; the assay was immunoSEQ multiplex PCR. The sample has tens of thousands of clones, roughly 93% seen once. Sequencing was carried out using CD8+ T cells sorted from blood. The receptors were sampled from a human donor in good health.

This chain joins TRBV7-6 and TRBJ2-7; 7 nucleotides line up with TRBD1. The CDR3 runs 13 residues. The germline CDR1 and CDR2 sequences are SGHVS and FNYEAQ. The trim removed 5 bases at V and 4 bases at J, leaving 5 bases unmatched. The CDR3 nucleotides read TGTGCCAGCAGCGCCAAGACAGGGTACGAGCAGTACTTC. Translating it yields CASSAKTGYEQYF.

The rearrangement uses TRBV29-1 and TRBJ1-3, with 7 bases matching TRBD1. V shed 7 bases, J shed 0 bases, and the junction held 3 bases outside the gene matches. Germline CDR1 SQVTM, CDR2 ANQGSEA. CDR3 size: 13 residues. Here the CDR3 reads CSAWDSSGNTIYF. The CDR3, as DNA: TGCAGCGCCTGGGACAGCTCTGGAAACACCATATATTTT.

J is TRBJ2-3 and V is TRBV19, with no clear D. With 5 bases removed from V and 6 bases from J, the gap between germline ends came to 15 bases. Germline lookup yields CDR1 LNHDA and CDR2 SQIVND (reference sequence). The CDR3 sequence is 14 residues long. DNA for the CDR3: TGTGCCAGTAGTCAAGACCCGCAAGAGGATACGCAGTATTTT. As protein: CASSQDPQEDTQYF. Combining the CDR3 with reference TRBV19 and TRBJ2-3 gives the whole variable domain DGGITQSPKYLFRKEGQNVTLSCEQNLNHDAMYWYRQDPGQGLRLIYYSQIVNDFQKGDIAEGYSVSREKKESFPLTVTSAQKNPTAFYLCASSQDPQEDTQYFGPGTRLTVL.

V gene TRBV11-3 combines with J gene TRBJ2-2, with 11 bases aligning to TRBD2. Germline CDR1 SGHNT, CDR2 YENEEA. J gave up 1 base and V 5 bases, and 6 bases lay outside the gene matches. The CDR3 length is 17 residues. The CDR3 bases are TGTGCCAGCAGCCCCTTTACTAGCGGGGGGAACACCGGGGAGCTGTTTTTT. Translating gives CASSPFTSGGNTGELFF. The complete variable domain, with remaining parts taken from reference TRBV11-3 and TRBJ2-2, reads EAGVVQSPRYKIIEKKQPVAFWCNPISGHNTLYWYLQNLGQGPELLIRYENEEAVDDSQLPKDRFSAERLKGVDSTLKIQPAELGDSAVYLCASSPFTSGGNTGELFFGEGSRLTVL.

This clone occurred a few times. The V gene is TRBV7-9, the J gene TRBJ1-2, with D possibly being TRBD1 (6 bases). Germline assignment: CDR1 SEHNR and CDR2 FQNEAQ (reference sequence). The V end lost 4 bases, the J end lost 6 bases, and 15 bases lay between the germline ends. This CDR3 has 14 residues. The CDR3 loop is CASSSVGGAHGYTF. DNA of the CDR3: TGTGCCAGCAGCTCGGTTGGGGGGGCTCATGGCTACACCTTC.

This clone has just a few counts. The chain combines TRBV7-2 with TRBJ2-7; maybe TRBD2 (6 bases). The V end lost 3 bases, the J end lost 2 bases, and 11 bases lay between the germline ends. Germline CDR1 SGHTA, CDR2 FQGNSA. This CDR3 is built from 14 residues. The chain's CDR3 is CASSFGGTAYEQYF. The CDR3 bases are TGTGCCAGCAGCTTCGGGGGAACCGCCTACGAGCAGTACTTC.

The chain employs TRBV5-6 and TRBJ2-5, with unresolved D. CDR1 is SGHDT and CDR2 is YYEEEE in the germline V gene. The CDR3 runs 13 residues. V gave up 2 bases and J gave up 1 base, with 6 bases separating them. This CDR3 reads CASSFGTQETQYF. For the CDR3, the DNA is TGTGCCAGCAGCTTCGGAACCCAAGAGACCCAGTACTTC.

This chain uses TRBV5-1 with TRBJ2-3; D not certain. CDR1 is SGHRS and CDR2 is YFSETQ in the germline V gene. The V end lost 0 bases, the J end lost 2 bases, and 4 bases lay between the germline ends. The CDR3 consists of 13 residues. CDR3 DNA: TGCGCCAGCAGCTTGGACGACACAGATACGCAGTATTTT. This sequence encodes CASSLDDTDTQYF.

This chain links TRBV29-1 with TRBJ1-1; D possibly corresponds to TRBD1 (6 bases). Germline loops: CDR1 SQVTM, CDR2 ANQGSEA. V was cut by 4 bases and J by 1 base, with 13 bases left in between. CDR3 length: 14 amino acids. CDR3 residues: CSVGGDNENTEAFF. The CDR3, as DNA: TGCAGCGTTGGGGGGGACAACGAGAACACTGAAGCTTTCTTT.

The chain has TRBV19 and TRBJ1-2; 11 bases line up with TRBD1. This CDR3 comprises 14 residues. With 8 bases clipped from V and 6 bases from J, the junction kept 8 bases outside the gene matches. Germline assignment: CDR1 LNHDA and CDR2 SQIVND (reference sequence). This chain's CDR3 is CASFWTGGADGYTF. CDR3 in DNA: TGTGCCAGTTTTTGGACAGGGGGCGCCGATGGCTACACCTTC.

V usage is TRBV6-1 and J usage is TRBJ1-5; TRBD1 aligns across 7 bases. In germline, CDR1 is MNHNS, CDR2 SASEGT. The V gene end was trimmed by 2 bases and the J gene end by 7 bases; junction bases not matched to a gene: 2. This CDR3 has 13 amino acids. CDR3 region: CASSEYRGQPQHF. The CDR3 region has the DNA TGTGCCAGCAGTGAATACAGGGGCCAGCCCCAGCATTTT.